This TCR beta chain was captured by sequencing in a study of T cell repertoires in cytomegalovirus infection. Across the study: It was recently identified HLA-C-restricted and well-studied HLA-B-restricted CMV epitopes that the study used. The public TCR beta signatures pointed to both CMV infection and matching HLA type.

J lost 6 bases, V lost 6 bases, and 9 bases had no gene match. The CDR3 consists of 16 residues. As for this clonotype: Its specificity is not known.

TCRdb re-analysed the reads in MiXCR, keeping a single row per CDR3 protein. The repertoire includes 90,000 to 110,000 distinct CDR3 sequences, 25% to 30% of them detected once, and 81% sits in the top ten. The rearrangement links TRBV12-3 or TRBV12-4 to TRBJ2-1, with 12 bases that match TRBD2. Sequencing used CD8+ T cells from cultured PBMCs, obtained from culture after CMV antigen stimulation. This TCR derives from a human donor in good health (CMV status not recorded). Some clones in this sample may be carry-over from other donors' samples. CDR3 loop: CASSLGSGLAGNEQFF. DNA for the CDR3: TGTGCCAGCAGCCTCGGTTCGGGACTAGCGGGCAATGAGCAGTTCTTC.